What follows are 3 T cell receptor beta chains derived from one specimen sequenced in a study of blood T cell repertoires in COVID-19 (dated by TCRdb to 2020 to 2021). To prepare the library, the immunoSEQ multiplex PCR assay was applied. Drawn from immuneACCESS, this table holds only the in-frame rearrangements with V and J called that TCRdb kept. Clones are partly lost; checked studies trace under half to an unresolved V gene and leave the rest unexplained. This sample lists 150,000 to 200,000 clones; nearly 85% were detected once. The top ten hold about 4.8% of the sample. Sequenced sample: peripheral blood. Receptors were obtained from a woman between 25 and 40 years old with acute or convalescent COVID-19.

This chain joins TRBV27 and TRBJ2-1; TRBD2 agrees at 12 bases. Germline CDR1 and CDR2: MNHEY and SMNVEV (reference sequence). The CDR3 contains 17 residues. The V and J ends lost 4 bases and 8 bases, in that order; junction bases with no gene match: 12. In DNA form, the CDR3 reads TGTGCCAGCAGTTATTACCTCCTAGCGGGAGGGCTTGATGAGCAGTTCTTC. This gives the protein CASSYYLLAGGLDEQFF.

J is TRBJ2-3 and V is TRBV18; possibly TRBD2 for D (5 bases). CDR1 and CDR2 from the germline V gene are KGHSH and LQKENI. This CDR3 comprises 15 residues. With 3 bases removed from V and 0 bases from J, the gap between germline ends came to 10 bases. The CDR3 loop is CASSPYTRSTDTQYF. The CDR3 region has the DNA TGTGCCAGCTCACCTTACACTAGAAGCACAGATACGCAGTATTTT.

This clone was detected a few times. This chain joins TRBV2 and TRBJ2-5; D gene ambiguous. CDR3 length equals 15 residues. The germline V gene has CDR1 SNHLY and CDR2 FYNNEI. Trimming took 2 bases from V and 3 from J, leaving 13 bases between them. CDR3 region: CASSEKSASKETQYF. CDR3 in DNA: TGTGCCAGCAGTGAAAAGAGCGCCTCAAAAGAGACCCAGTACTTC. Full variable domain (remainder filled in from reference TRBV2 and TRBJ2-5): EPEVTQTPSHQVTQMGQEVILRCVPISNHLYFYWYRQILGQKVEFLVSFYNNEISEKSEIFDDQFSVERPDGSNFTLKIRSTKLEDSAMYFCASSEKSASKETQYFGPGTRLLVL.